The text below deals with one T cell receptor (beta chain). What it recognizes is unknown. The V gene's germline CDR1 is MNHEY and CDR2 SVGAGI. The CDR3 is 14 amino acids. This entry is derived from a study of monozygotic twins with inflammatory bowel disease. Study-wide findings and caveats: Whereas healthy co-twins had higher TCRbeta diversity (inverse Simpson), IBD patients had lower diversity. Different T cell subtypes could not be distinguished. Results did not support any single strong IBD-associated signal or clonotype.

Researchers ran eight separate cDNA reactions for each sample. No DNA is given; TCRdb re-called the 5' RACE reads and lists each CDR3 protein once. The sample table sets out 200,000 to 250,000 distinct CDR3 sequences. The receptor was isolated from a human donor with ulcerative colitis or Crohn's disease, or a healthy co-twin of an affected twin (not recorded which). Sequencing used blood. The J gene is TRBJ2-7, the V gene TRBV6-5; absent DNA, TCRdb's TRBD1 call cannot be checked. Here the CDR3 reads CASSYGGGSYEQYF.